A selection of T cell receptor beta chains follows, all from one sample in a study of T cell changes during pregnancy in multiple sclerosis. Profiled with immunoSEQ multiplex PCR; TCRdb holds only in-frame clones, not every one. Here the sample spans around 84,000 clones, around 94% being singletons. The sample in question was peripheral blood, obtained in the second trimester of pregnancy. Receptors were obtained from a female donor in good health, enrolled as a control in a pregnancy study. Both conserved end residues are part of each CDR3. Each record gives: V gene, clone size, J gene, D gene, CDR3 DNA, CDR3 protein. D genes are given only for firm matches. Rows may omit the clone size; those that give it use once, few, many or a size class.

TRBV9,NA,TRBJ1-3,TRBD1,TGTGCCAGCAGGGAGAGGGACAGCTCTGGAAACACCATATATTTT,CASRERDSSGNTIYF
TRBV18,NA,TRBJ2-1,NA,TGTGCCAGCTCACCAGAGGGTAGGCATGAGCAGTTCTTC,CASSPEGRHEQFF
TRBV5-1,once,TRBJ1-5,NA,TGCGCCAGCAGCCCATTTACGGGTCAGCCCCAGCATTTT,CASSPFTGQPQHF
TRBV28,NA,TRBJ1-2,TRBD1,TGTGCCAGCAGTTTTCAGGGGGCCATCTATGGCTACACCTTC,CASSFQGAIYGYTF
TRBV18,NA,TRBJ2-6,NA,TGTGCCAGCTCACACGAGGTCGGAGTTTCAGGGGCCAACGTCCTGACTTTC,CASSHEVGVSGANVLTF
TRBV5-1,NA,TRBJ1-5,NA,TGCGCCAGCAGCTTGGGGACAGCACTTAATCAGCCCCAGCATTTT,CASSLGTALNQPQHF
TRBV11-3,NA,TRBJ2-1,TRBD1,TGTGCCAGCGGAACAGGGGGCGCAGGGAATGAGCAGTTCTTC,CASGTGGAGNEQFF
TRBV5-4,NA,TRBJ1-5,NA,TGTGCCAGCAGCCCTGGGGCCGGGCAGCCCCAGCATTTT,CASSPGAGQPQHF
TRBV7-9,NA,TRBJ2-7,TRBD2,TGTGCCAGCAGGCCGGGAGGGCCGGGGGAGCAGTACTTC,CASRPGGPGEQYF
TRBV5-4,NA,TRBJ2-5,TRBD2,TGTGCCAGCAGCCGGACTAGCGGGAGGGAAGAGACCCAGTACTTC,CASSRTSGREETQYF
TRBV27,NA,TRBJ2-3,NA,TGTGCCAGCAGTTTATTTCGGGGGACAGATACGCAGTATTTT,CASSLFRGTDTQYF
TRBV4-1,once,TRBJ2-3,TRBD1,TGCGCCAGCAGCCAAGGACAGGGGTCCCCCACAGATACGCAGTATTTT,CASSQGQGSPTDTQYF
TRBV28,NA,TRBJ2-1,NA,TGTGCCAGCAGTTTATCGAGCGATGAGCAGTTCTTC,CASSLSSDEQFF
TRBV30,NA,TRBJ2-1,NA,TGTGCCCTTAATGAGGAACACAATGAGCAGTTCTTC,CALNEEHNEQFF
TRBV28,NA,TRBJ1-3,NA,TGTGCCAGCAGCCGGGAAGGAAACACCATATATTTT,CASSREGNTIYF
TRBV4-1,NA,TRBJ2-1,NA,TGCGCCAGCAGCTCCCCGACTCAGGAGCAGTTCTTC,CASSSPTQEQFF
TRBV18,NA,TRBJ2-5,NA,TGCGCCAGCTCACCATCCGGGTTGGAGACCCAGTACTTC,CASSPSGLETQYF
TRBV13,NA,TRBJ1-5,TRBD1,TGTGCCAGCAGCAGTTACCGGGACAGGGGGCATCAGCCCCAGCATTTT,CASSSYRDRGHQPQHF
TRBV6-5,NA,TRBJ2-1,TRBD2,TGTGCCAGCAGCTCCTCTAGCGGGAGAGTGCAGTTCTTC,CASSSSSGRVQFF
TRBV6-4,few,TRBJ2-7,TRBD1,TGTGCCAGCAGTGACGGGACAGGGGGCTACGAGCAGTACTTC,CASSDGTGGYEQYF
TRBV6-5,NA,TRBJ2-1,NA,TGTGCCAGCAGTTATAGTCTCTCATTCTCCTACAATGAGCAGTTCTTC,CASSYSLSFSYNEQFF
TRBV11-2,NA,TRBJ1-3,NA,TGTGCCAGCAGCTCTGGCCGCTCTGGAAACACCATATATTTT,CASSSGRSGNTIYF
TRBV7-9,NA,TRBJ2-7,TRBD1,TGTGCCAGCAGACCAGACAGGGGACCCTCCTACGAGCAGTACTTC,CASRPDRGPSYEQYF
TRBV2,once,TRBJ2-5,TRBD2,TGTGCCAGCAGTGAGGGCCTAGCGGGAGGGCAAGAGACCCAGTACTTC,CASSEGLAGGQETQYF
TRBV2,NA,TRBJ2-5,NA,TGTGCCAGCAGTGAACGGGGAGTCCGGCAAGAGACCCAGTACTTC,CASSERGVRQETQYF
TRBV4-2,NA,TRBJ2-1,TRBD2,TGTGCCAGCAGCCTAGGGGTAGCGGGAGTCTCTGGCGATGAGCAGTTCTTC,CASSLGVAGVSGDEQFF
TRBV28,NA,TRBJ2-1,TRBD2,TGTGCCAGCAGTTCTCCGGGACTAGCGGTGAGAGGTGAGCAGTTCTTC,CASSSPGLAVRGEQFF
TRBV7-9,NA,TRBJ2-1,NA,TGTGCCAGCAGCTTAGCGGGAGGCAATGAGCAGTTCTTC,CASSLAGGNEQFF
TRBV5-1,NA,TRBJ2-5,TRBD1,TGCGCCAGCAGCCCAGACAGGGGAATGGAGACCCAGTACTTC,CASSPDRGMETQYF
TRBV28,NA,TRBJ1-5,NA,TGTGCCAGCAGTTTAGTGGTCAGCGACAATCAGCCCCAGCATTTT,CASSLVVSDNQPQHF
TRBV28,NA,TRBJ2-7,NA,TGTGCCAGCAGTTTATCAGGTTTTGAGCAGTACTTC,CASSLSGFEQYF
TRBV6-1,NA,TRBJ2-7,NA,TGTGCCAGCAGTGATGGGGGAGGGGGGCACGACGAGCAGTACTTC,CASSDGGGGHDEQYF
TRBV25-1,NA,TRBJ2-1,NA,TGTGCCAGCAGCCGACGGGACAATGAGCAGTTCTTC,CASSRRDNEQFF
TRBV23-1,NA,TRBJ1-5,NA,TGCGCCAGCAGTCGAGGTAGGCCCCAGCCCCAGCATTTT,CASSRGRPQPQHF
TRBV5-1,NA,TRBJ1-5,NA,TGCGCCAGCAGCTCACTCGGGGGACAGCCCCAGCATTTT,CASSSLGGQPQHF
TRBV6-5,NA,TRBJ1-2,NA,TGTGCCAGCAGTAATGACAAAAACTATGGCTACACCTTC,CASSNDKNYGYTF
TRBV2,NA,TRBJ2-5,TRBD2,TGTGCCAGCAGTGAAGCAGGCGGGGGGCAAGAGACCCAGTACTTC,CASSEAGGGQETQYF
TRBV14,NA,TRBJ2-7,TRBD2,TGTGCCAGCAGCCAATTAGCGGGAGGGCCCTCGGGAGAGCAGTACTTC,CASSQLAGGPSGEQYF
TRBV6-5,NA,TRBJ1-2,NA,TGTGCCAGCAGTTACGCTCGGGGGACTAACTATGGCTACACCTTT,CASSYARGTNYGYTF
TRBV18,NA,TRBJ1-5,NA,TGTGCCAGCTCACCTTCCGGGGATAGCAATCAGCCCCAGCATTTT,CASSPSGDSNQPQHF
TRBV7-9,NA,TRBJ1-1,TRBD1,TGTGCCAGCAGCTTGATGGACAGGGATGCTTTCTTT,CASSLMDRDAFF
TRBV5-1,NA,TRBJ1-3,NA,TGCGCCAGCAGCTTTACGACCATAGCCGGCGCGGTACCTGGAAACACCATATATTTT,CASSFTTIAGAVPGNTIYF
TRBV15,NA,TRBJ2-2,TRBD1,TGTGCCACCAGCTGGGACAGGGCCGGGGAGCTGTTTTTT,CATSWDRAGELFF
TRBV27,NA,TRBJ2-7,TRBD2,TGTGCCAGCAGTCTAGCGGGAGGTAGTCGCGAGCAGTACTTC,CASSLAGGSREQYF
TRBV2,NA,TRBJ1-1,NA,TGTGCCAGCAGAGAGTCGACACTGAACACTGAAGCTTTCTTT,CASRESTLNTEAFF
TRBV28,NA,TRBJ2-4,NA,TGTGCCAGCAGTTTTAAGGACTTGTACAAAAACATTCAGTACTTC,CASSFKDLYKNIQYF
TRBV5-1,NA,TRBJ2-7,NA,TGCGCCAGCAGCTTGGGACAGAATTACGAGCAGTACTTC,CASSLGQNYEQYF
TRBV5-1,NA,TRBJ1-4,NA,TGCGCCAGCAGCTTCGCTGGGGGGGGCGGTGAAAAACTGTTTTTT,CASSFAGGGGEKLFF
TRBV6-5,NA,TRBJ1-2,TRBD1,TGTGCCAGCAGCCGGGGACAGGGAGGTGGCTACACCTTC,CASSRGQGGGYTF
TRBV27,NA,TRBJ1-2,NA,TGTGCCAGCAGTTTAATGTCACAGGCCATCTATGGCTACACCTTC,CASSLMSQAIYGYTF
TRBV5-1,NA,TRBJ1-1,NA,TGCGCCAGCAACCCGACAGGAGAAAACACTGAAGCTTTCTTT,CASNPTGENTEAFF
TRBV7-2,NA,TRBJ1-1,NA,TGTGCCAGCAGCCCGACAGGTAGCACTGAAGCTTTCTTT,CASSPTGSTEAFF